This T cell receptor beta chain was found in a study of shared clonotypes between healthy human individuals. Trimming left V 6 bases short and J 4 bases short, with 13 bases between. Per germline, CDR1 LNHDA and CDR2 SQIVND (reference sequence). CDR3 length: 14 amino acids. This table comes from immunoSEQ multiplex PCR, and its TCRdb copy is limited to in-frame clones, with some not included. Here the sample spans some 2,000,000 clones, around 95% being singletons. This TCR derives from a young man in good health. Sequencing used naive CD4+ T cells sorted from blood. Subset described: CD45RA+ positively selected. The rearrangement uses TRBV19 and TRBJ2-4; tentatively, D is TRBD1 or TRBD2 (6 bases each). Here the CDR3 reads CASSPGGSKNIQYF. CDR3 in DNA: TGTGCCAGTAGCCCCGGGGGCAGTAAAAACATTCAGTACTTC.